Described below is a single T cell receptor (beta chain) sequence and its context. Its target antigen remains unknown. The record has no base qualities; no much larger clone is one base away. This record comes from a study of shared clonotypes between healthy human individuals (dated by TCRdb to the early 2020s). Background on the whole study: Three men and two women, aged 18 to 49 years, made up the cohort. To estimate repertoire size and how much clonotype sharing occurs between individuals, the study deeply sequenced the blood TCR repertoires of several healthy adults. To increase sequencing depth and limit assay-specific biases, different laboratories used diverse techniques to prepare libraries and sequence TCR repertoires. Per donor, leukapheresis produced somewhere between about 0.94 and 10 billion PBMCs.

Study-level results and caveats: The small number of donors limited the genetic and exposure-history diversity represented. Only blood was sampled, and tissue TCR repertoires likely differ from those in blood. Pairwise subsampling led to the expectation that sequencing depth would affect the degree of clonotype sharing among donors.

V is shortened by 3 bases, J by 6 bases, and the region joining them spans 15 bases. The CDR3 measures 14 amino acids from cysteine to phenylalanine. Only the CDR3 DNA stays, 42 bases, in frame from base 1. Taken from the germline V gene, the CDR1 and CDR2 loops are SNHLY and FYNNEI. The donors were healthy, HIV-negative adults who had no recently reported acute infections or vaccinations. Only Caucasian adults living in Nashville, Tennessee, USA were represented among the donors. For unsorted samples, 75 million to 90 million PBMCs were counted, and genomic DNA was extracted using the QIAamp DNA Blood Mini kit. After blood collection by leukapheresis, PBMCs were isolated using Ficoll-Histopaque density gradient centrifugation and then cryopreserved in the vapor phase of liquid nitrogen. TCR CDR3 regions were amplified from genomic DNA by multiplex PCR using the deep immunoSEQ assay. Extracted genomic DNA from each cell subset was distributed evenly across all wells of several immunoSEQ 96-well plates, and each plate was treated as a replicate. Each replicate PCR for unsorted PBMC received about 300 ng genomic DNA, equal to 25,000 to 35,000 T cell genomes. Ten immunoSEQ deep assay plates were used to sequence unsorted PBMC genomic DNA. The purified libraries were quantified using a Qubit 3.0 fluorometer, sized with a Bioanalyzer 2100, and then quantified again using the KAPA Library Quantification kit. A separate single-read 150-cycle Illumina NextSeq 550 flow cell was used to sequence each immunoSEQ 96-well plate. On the authors' methods: Because the immunoSEQ output included only junctional sequences and no quality scores, the filtering could not be the same as the filtering used for full-length reads. Sequences were annotated with PyIR, a Python wrapper for IgBLAST v1.9, and V/J genes and CDR3 were assigned using IMGT germline references. Reads were removed for weak V/J assignments (E-value above 1e-6), missing CDR3, stop codons, out-of-frame junctions, or ambiguous translated residues. A V3J clonotype was defined by an identical inferred V gene, J gene, and CDR3 amino acid sequence. Percentage overlap between repertoires was computed as shared unique clonotypes divided by the size of the smaller repertoire. Three approaches were used to assess repertoire richness: RTK rarefaction, the Chao1 estimator, and Recon v2.1 estimates of unobserved clonotypes. TCRdb limited this immuneACCESS table to in-frame rearrangements with V and J called. A share of clones is missing; checked studies link under half to unresolved V genes, and the rest is unexplained. The V and J calls and the clone size are those of that table, but D and trimming were determined from the DNA. This sample lists some 530,000 clones; approximately 81% were detected once. Over 9.5% of the sample lies in the top ten.

The chain couples TRBV2 to TRBJ2-7; the D region possibly corresponds to TRBD2 (6 bases align). The TCR sequence derives from a woman between 40 and 50 years old in good health. Some clones in this sample may be carry-over from other donors' samples. Sample: PBMCs. The DNA is as follows: TGTGCCAGCAGTGATGACCCAACGGGACTCGAGCAGTACTTC. It is translated as CASSDDPTGLEQYF.